This T cell receptor (beta chain) stems from a study of T cells expressing NK-cell markers. UMIs were included in TCR beta cDNA generated by 5'RACE template switching. TCRdb reprocessed the 5' RACE reads and stores each CDR3 protein as one record, lacking DNA. The ten top clones account for less than 15%, within a sample of about 140,000 distinct CDR3 sequences. Per the germline V gene, CDR1 is GTSNPN and CDR2 is SVGIG (reference sequence). CDR3 length: 14 amino acids. This receptor was identified in a man between 18 and 35 years old in good health. The chain carries TRBV30 and TRBJ2-2; TCRdb outputs TRBD2, but without DNA this stays unchecked. The sample was blood T cells: a sorted CD56 or NKG2C T cell subset, CD4+ or CD8+ T cells, or bulk PBMC T cells (not recorded which). The chain's CDR3 is CAWSVDGPPGELFF.